These T cell receptor beta chains were read from a single sample in a study of T cell repertoires in cytomegalovirus infection. Their antigens are not known. TCRdb independently ran MiXCR on the reads; one entry per CDR3 protein. Among fewer than 850,000 distinct CDR3 sequences, 25% to 35% were seen once, and the ten largest hold roughly 14%. The sample consisted of cultured CD8+ T cells from PBMCs, taken from culture after CMV antigen stimulation. The receptors were sampled from a human donor in good health (CMV status not recorded). Some clones in this sample may be carry-over from other donors' samples. Each CDR3 is given with its conserved first and last residue. Each record gives: J gene, V gene, clone size, D gene, CDR3 DNA, CDR3 protein. D genes are given only for firm matches. The size entry is marked missing in some rows and otherwise reads once, few, many or a size class.

TRBJ1-2 | TRBV20-1 | NA | NA | TGCAGTGCCATCGACAGCTATGGCTACACCTTC | CSAIDSYGYTF
TRBJ1-2 | TRBV5-4 | few | NA | TGTGCCAGCAGCTTGGAGTCAGGGGATGGCTACACCTTC | CASSLESGDGYTF
TRBJ1-1 | TRBV7-6 | few | NA | TGTGCCAGCAGCCCCGATCCTGGGGATGAAGCTTTCTTT | CASSPDPGDEAFF
TRBJ1-2 | TRBV12-3/TRBV12-4 | NA | NA | TGTGCCAGCAGTTTATCGCCACGGGGTGGCGGCTACACCTTC | CASSLSPRGGGYTF
TRBJ2-1 | TRBV4-1 | NA | NA | TGCGCCAGCAGCCAAGATACGCGAGGTGAGCAGTTCTTC | CASSQDTRGEQFF
TRBJ1-1 | TRBV5-1 | NA | NA | TGCGCCAGCAGCTTGAGGGCTAAGGGACAGAACACTGAAGCTTTCTTT | CASSLRAKGQNTEAFF
TRBJ2-5 | TRBV28 | NA | TRBD1 | TGTGCCAGCAGTAAAAAGACAGGGGGTAACCAAGAGACCCAGTACTTC | CASSKKTGGNQETQYF
TRBJ1-1 | TRBV15 | NA | NA | TGTGCCACCAGCAGAGGCAAAGTGAACACTGAAGCTTTCTTT | CATSRGKVNTEAFF
TRBJ1-5 | TRBV12-3/TRBV12-4 | many | TRBD1 | TGTGCCAGCAGGACAGGGGCTGGCAATCAGCCCCAGCATTTT | CASRTGAGNQPQHF
TRBJ1-1 | TRBV4-3 | NA | NA | TGCGCCAGCAGCCAAGCGCTTCGGGGGGACACTGAAGCTTTCTTT | CASSQALRGDTEAFF
TRBJ2-7 | TRBV7-6 | few | NA | TGTGCCAGCACCCTCAGGGAAAGCTCCTACGAGCAGTACTTC | CASTLRESSYEQYF
TRBJ1-6 | TRBV12-3/TRBV12-4 | few | TRBD1 | TGTGCCAGCAGGGGGGATTGGACAGGGATTTCACCCCTCCACTTT | CASRGDWTGISPLHF
TRBJ2-2 | TRBV12-3/TRBV12-4 | NA | NA | TGTGCCAGCCCTATTAAGGGGGTGAAGGCCGGGGAGCTGTTTTTT | CASPIKGVKAGELFF
TRBJ2-3 | TRBV7-6 | many | NA | TGTGCCAGCAGCTTACAAGGAATCCAGGGACGCACAGATACGCAGTATTTT | CASSLQGIQGRTDTQYF
TRBJ1-1 | TRBV6-8 | NA | NA | TGTGCCAGCAGTTACATAACTGAAGCTTTCTTT | CASSYITEAFF
TRBJ2-1 | TRBV4-1 | many | NA | TGCGCCAGCAGCCAAGAAGGTCGAGAGGGGCCTTACAGTGAGCAGTTCTTC | CASSQEGREGPYSEQFF
TRBJ2-1 | TRBV6-2/TRBV6-3 | few | NA | TGTGCCAGCAGTTACGATGAACAATTCAATTCCTATGAGCAGTTCTTC | CASSYDEQFNSYEQFF
TRBJ2-3 | TRBV4-1 | few | TRBD2 | TGCGCCAGCAGCCAAGTAGGGGCGGGAGTACCCACAGATACGCAGTATTTT | CASSQVGAGVPTDTQYF
TRBJ1-5 | TRBV4-1 | NA | NA | TGCGCCAGCAGCCATTTAGGGCTTGAACGTTTCAATCAGCCCCAGCATTTT | CASSHLGLERFNQPQHF
TRBJ2-4 | TRBV2 | NA | TRBD2 | TGTGCCAGCATGGGGACTAGCGGGGGAGCCAAAAACATTCAGTACTTC | CASMGTSGGAKNIQYF
TRBJ2-3 | TRBV5-5 | NA | NA | TGTGCCAGCAGCACGCCCTCTAGCACAGATACGCAGTATTTT | CASSTPSSTDTQYF
TRBJ1-5 | TRBV6-1 | NA | TRBD1 | TGTGCCAGCCGATCAGGGGGAGCAGGGGGGAGAAATCAGCCCCAGCATTTT | CASRSGGAGGRNQPQHF
TRBJ2-7 | TRBV6-1 | NA | NA | TGTGCCAGCTTAGAGATAGGGAGCCCCTACGAGCAGTACTTC | CASLEIGSPYEQYF
TRBJ1-5 | TRBV7-2 | many | TRBD1 | TGTGCCAGCAGCTTCCGACCCGGAAAAGGACAGGAGGCGGATCAGCCCCAGCATTTT | CASSFRPGKGQEADQPQHF
TRBJ2-7 | TRBV5-6 | few | NA | TGTGCCAGCAGCTTCGATGGAATTCCCTACGAGCAGTACTTC | CASSFDGIPYEQYF
TRBJ2-5 | TRBV10-3 | NA | NA | TGTGCCATCAGTGAGTTTGACAGTCAAGAGACCCAGTACTTC | CAISEFDSQETQYF
TRBJ2-7 | TRBV7-6 | NA | NA | TGTGCCAGCAGCTTAGGACAGGCGACGATCTACGAGCAGTACTTC | CASSLGQATIYEQYF
TRBJ1-1 | TRBV6-2/TRBV6-3 | many | TRBD1 | TGTGCCAGCAGCAGCGGACAGGGCGGGAGGATGAACACTGAAGCTTTCTTT | CASSSGQGGRMNTEAFF
TRBJ2-1 | TRBV7-3 | NA | NA | TGTGCCAGCAGCTTAATTGGTGACGGTGAGCAGTTCTTC | CASSLIGDGEQFF
TRBJ1-5 | TRBV6-2/TRBV6-3 | NA | TRBD1 | TGTGCCAGTGGAATTGGGACAGGGAATTTTCATAGCAATCAGCCCCAGCATTTT | CASGIGTGNFHSNQPQHF
TRBJ1-5 | TRBV6-6 | few | TRBD1 | TGTGCCAGCAGTTACACCAAGGACAGGGAGGGCAATCAGCCCCAGCATTTT | CASSYTKDREGNQPQHF
TRBJ1-3 | TRBV12-3/TRBV12-4 | NA | NA | TGTGCCAGCAGTTTAGAACAAGTTAACTCTGGAAACACCATATATTTT | CASSLEQVNSGNTIYF
TRBJ1-6 | TRBV27 | NA | NA | TGTGCCAGCAGTGCCCCTCGTTCACCCCTCCACTTT | CASSAPRSPLHF
TRBJ2-2 | TRBV4-1 | NA | NA | TGCGCCAGCAGCCAAGATTTCCTACCGGGGGAGCTGTTTTTT | CASSQDFLPGELFF
TRBJ1-6 | TRBV4-2 | NA | NA | TGTGCCAGCAGCCAAGCTGCCTCGACAGGCAATTCACCCCTCCACTTT | CASSQAASTGNSPLHF
TRBJ2-7 | TRBV19 | few | NA | TGTGCCAGTAGTATGACAGGCGGCTTCGGCTACGAGCAGTACTTC | CASSMTGGFGYEQYF
TRBJ2-1 | TRBV6-4 | NA | TRBD1 | TGTGCCAGCAGTAATGGGACAGGCTCCTACAATGAGCAGTTCTTC | CASSNGTGSYNEQFF
TRBJ2-1 | TRBV2 | few | NA | TGTGCCAGCAGTGAAGCGCAGTTTAGCTCCTACAATGAGCAGTTCTTC | CASSEAQFSSYNEQFF
TRBJ1-3 | TRBV7-9 | few | TRBD1 | TGTGCCAGCACAAGAGGGGGCGGTCTCTCTGGAAACACCATATATTTT | CASTRGGGLSGNTIYF
TRBJ1-1 | TRBV4-1 | few | TRBD1 | TGCGCCAGCAGCGACGGACAGGGGGCGGACACTGAAGCTTTCTTT | CASSDGQGADTEAFF
TRBJ2-7 | TRBV6-1 | few | NA | TGTGCCAGCAGTGAAATAAGGGGGGTTGCCTACGAGCAGTACTTC | CASSEIRGVAYEQYF
TRBJ1-5 | TRBV6-6 | NA | NA | TGTGCCACCCAACAACCCTTCAATCAGCCCCAGCATTTT | CATQQPFNQPQHF
TRBJ1-4 | TRBV7-9 | few | TRBD1 | TGTGCCAGCAGCCCCACCCCCGGGACAGGGGTCGAAAAACTGTTTTTT | CASSPTPGTGVEKLFF
TRBJ2-5 | TRBV27 | many | NA | TGCGCCAGCAGCTTCCGGGAGACCCAGTACTTC | CASSFRETQYF
TRBJ1-2 | TRBV2 | few | NA | TGTGCCAGCAGTGAAGGCGCAACCAACTATGGCTACACCTTC | CASSEGATNYGYTF
TRBJ1-4 | TRBV27 | NA | NA | TGTGCCAGTAAAACCGGGACACTCACCATTGAAAAACTGTTTTTT | CASKTGTLTIEKLFF
TRBJ2-2 | TRBV20-1 | few | NA | TGCAGTGTTGGCTATCCGAACACCGGGGAGCTGTTTTTT | CSVGYPNTGELFF
TRBJ1-1 | TRBV5-1 | NA | TRBD1 | TGCGCCAGCAGCTTGGAGCCAGGGGGGTACATGAACACTGAAGCTTTCTTT | CASSLEPGGYMNTEAFF
TRBJ2-4 | TRBV7-2 | NA | TRBD2 | TGTGCCAGCAGCTTTCCCCGGACTAGCGGGGGGCGGGCCAAAAACATTCAGTACTTC | CASSFPRTSGGRAKNIQYF
TRBJ2-1 | TRBV27 | few | NA | TGTGCCAGCAGTTTATCGTTTTATAGGAGTGAGCAGTTCTTC | CASSLSFYRSEQFF
TRBJ1-6 | TRBV7-8 | many | NA | TGTGCCAGCAGCCCCAGCTCGGAGAGCTCCTATAATTCACCCCTCCACTTT | CASSPSSESSYNSPLHF
TRBJ1-3 | TRBV7-6 | many | NA | TGTGCCAGCAGCGTAACGTGGGGCTCTGGAAACACCATATATTTT | CASSVTWGSGNTIYF
TRBJ1-6 | TRBV7-4 | NA | NA | TGTGCCAGCAGCTTAGCCTGGGGATGGGGAAATTCACCCCTCCACTTT | CASSLAWGWGNSPLHF
TRBJ2-7 | TRBV27 | few | NA | TGTGCCAGCAGTCCCCGGTGGGGAGTTGACGAGCAGTACTTC | CASSPRWGVDEQYF
TRBJ2-2 | TRBV11-2 | NA | NA | TGTGCCAGCAGCTTATATTCCCTCAACACCGGGGAGCTGTTTTTT | CASSLYSLNTGELFF
TRBJ2-3 | TRBV7-3 | many | TRBD2 | TGTGCCAGCAGCTCCCTTTGGGGGGGAGACACAGATACGCAGTATTTT | CASSSLWGGDTDTQYF